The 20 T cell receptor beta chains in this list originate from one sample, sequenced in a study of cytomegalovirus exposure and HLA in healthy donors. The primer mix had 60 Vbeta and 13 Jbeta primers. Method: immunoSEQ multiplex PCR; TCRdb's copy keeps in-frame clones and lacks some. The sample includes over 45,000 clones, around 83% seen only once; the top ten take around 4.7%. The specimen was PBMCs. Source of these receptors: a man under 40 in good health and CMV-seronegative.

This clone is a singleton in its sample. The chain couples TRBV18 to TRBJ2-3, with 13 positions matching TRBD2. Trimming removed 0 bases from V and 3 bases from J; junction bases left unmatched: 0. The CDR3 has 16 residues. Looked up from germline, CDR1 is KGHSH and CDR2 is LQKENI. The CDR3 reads CASSPPTSGRTDTQYF. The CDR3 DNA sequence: TGTGCCAGCTCACCACCGACTAGCGGGAGGACAGATACGCAGTATTTT.

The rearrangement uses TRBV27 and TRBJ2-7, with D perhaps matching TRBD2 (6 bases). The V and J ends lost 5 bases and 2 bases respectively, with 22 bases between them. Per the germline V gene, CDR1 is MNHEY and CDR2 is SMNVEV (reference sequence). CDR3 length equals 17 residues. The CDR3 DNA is TGTGCCAGCAGTCCGTGGGGGGTGTCTCCAGGGACCTACGAGCAGTACTTC. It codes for CASSPWGVSPGTYEQYF.

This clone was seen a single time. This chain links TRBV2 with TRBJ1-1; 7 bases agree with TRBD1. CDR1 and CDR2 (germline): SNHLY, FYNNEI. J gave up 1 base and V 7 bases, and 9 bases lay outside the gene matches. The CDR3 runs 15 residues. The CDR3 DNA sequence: TGTGCCAGCAAATTCCCGGACAGGCCGAACACTGAAGCTTTCTTT. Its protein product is CASKFPDRPNTEAFF.

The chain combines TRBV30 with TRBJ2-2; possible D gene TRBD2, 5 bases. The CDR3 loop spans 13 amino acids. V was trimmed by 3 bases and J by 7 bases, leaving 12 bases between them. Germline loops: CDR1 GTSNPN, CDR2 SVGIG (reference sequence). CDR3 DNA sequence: TGTGCCTGGAGATACAGAGCGGTCGGGGAGCTGTTTTTT. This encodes CAWRYRAVGELFF.

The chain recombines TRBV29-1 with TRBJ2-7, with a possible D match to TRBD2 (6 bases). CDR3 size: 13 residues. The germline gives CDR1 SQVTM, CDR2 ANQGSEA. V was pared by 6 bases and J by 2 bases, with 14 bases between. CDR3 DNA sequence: TGCAGCGTCGACTCCCGGGAGACCTACGAGCAGTACTTC. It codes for CSVDSRETYEQYF.

CDR3 sequence reads: CATSPQRGGTDTQYF. In DNA, the CDR3 is TGTGCCACCTCGCCCCAGCGGGGGGGGACAGATACGCAGTATTTT. The chain employs TRBV6-4 and TRBJ2-3; 10 nucleotides align to TRBD2. This CDR3 is 15 amino acids long. In germline, CDR1 is MRHNA, CDR2 SNTAGT. The ends lost 10 bases at V and 3 bases at J; junction bases unmatched: 10.

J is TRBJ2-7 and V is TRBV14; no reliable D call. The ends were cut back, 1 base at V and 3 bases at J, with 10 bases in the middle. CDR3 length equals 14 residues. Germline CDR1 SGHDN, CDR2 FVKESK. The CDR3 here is CASSQGNTFYEQYF. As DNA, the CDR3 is TGTGCCAGCAGCCAAGGCAACACCTTCTACGAGCAGTACTTC.

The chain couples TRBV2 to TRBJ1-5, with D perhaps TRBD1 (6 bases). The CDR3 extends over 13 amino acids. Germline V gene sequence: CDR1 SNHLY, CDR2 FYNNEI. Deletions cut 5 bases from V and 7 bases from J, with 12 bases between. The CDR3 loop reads CASSTDRHQPQHF. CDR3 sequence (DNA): TGTGCCAGCAGTACTGACAGGCACCAGCCCCAGCATTTT.

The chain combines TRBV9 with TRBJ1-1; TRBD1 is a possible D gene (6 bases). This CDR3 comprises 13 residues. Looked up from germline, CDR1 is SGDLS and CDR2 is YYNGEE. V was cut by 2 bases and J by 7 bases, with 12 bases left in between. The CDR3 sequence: CASSVTGHGEAFF. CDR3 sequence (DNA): TGTGCCAGCAGCGTCACAGGGCATGGTGAAGCTTTCTTT.

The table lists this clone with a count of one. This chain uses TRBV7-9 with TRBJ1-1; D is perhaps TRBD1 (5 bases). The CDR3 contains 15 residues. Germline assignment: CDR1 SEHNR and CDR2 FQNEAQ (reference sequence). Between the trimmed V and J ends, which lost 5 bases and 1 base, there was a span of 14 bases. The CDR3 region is CASSPPRQGNTEAFF. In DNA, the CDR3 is TGTGCCAGCAGCCCCCCCCGGCAGGGGAACACTGAAGCTTTCTTT.

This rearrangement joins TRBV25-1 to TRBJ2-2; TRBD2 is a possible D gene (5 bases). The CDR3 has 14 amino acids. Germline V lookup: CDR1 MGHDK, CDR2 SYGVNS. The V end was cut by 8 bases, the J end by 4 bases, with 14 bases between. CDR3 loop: CASLADSRTGELFF. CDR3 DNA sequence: TGTGCCAGCCTGGCGGACTCGCGCACCGGGGAGCTGTTTTTT.

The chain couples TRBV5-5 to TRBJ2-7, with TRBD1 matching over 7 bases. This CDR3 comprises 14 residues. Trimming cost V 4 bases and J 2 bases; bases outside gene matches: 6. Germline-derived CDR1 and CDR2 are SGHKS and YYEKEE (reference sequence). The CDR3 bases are TGTGCCAGCAGCAATTCCGGGACAGCCTACGAGCAGTACTTC. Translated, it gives CASSNSGTAYEQYF.

The CDR3 sequence is CASSYPFAGSHNEQFF. The CDR3 DNA sequence: TGTGCCAGCAGTTACCCGTTCGCGGGCAGCCACAATGAGCAGTTCTTC. The rearrangement joins TRBV6-6 to TRBJ2-1; D might be TRBD2 (5 bases). Germline-derived CDR1 and CDR2 are MNHNY and SVGAGI (reference sequence). The CDR3 has 16 residues. Trimming stripped 2 bases from V and 5 bases from J, with 16 bases between.

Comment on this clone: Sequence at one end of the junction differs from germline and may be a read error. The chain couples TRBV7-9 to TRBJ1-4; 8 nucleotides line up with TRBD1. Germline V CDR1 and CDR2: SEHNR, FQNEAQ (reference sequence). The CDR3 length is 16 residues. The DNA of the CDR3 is TGTTCCAGCAGCTTTAGCGAACAGGGGGCTAATGAAAAACTGTTTTTT. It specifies CSSSFSEQGANEKLFF.

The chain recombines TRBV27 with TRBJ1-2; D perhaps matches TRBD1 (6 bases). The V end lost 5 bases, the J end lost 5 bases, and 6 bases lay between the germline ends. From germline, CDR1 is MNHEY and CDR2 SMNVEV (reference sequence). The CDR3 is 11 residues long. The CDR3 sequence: CASSTGYGYTF. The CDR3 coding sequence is TGTGCCAGCAGTACAGGGTATGGCTACACCTTC.

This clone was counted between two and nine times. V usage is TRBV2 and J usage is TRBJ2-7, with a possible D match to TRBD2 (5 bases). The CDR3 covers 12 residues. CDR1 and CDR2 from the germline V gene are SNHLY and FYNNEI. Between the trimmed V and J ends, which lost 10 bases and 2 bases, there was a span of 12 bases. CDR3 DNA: TGTGCCATAGGACTCCACACCTACGAGCAGTACTTC. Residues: CAIGLHTYEQYF.

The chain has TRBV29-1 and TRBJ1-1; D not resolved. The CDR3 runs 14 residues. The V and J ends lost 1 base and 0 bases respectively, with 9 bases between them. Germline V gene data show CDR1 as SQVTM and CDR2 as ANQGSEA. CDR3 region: CSVEGPGLNTEAFF. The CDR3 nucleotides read TGCAGCGTTGAAGGGCCAGGTTTGAACACTGAAGCTTTCTTT.

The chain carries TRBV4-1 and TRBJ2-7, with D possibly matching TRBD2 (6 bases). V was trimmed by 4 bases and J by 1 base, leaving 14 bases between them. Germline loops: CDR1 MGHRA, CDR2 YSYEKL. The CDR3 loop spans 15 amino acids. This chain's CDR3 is CASSPIPGGSYEQYF. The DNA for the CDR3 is TGCGCCAGCAGCCCTATCCCCGGAGGGTCCTACGAGCAGTACTTC.

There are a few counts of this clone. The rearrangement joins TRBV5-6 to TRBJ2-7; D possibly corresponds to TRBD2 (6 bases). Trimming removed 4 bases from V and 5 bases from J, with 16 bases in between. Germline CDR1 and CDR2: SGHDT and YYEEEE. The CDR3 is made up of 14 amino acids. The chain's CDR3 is CASSVGTLGNEQYF. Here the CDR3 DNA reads TGTGCCAGCAGCGTCGGGACTCTAGGAAACGAGCAGTACTTC.

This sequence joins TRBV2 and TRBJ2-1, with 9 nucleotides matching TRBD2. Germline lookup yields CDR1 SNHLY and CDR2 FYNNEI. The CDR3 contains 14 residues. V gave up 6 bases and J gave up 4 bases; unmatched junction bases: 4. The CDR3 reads CASRPREGYNEQFF. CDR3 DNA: TGTGCCAGCAGACCGCGGGAGGGGTACAATGAGCAGTTCTTC.